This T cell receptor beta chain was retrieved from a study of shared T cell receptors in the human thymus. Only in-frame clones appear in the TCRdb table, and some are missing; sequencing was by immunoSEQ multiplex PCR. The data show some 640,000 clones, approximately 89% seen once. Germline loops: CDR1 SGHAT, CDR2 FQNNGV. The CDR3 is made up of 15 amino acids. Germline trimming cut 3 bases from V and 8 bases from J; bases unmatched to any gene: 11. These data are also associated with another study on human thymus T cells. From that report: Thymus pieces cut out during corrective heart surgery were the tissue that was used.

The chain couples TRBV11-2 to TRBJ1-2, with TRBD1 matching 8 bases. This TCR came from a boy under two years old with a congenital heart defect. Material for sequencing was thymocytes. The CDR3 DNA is TGTGCCAGCAGCTTCCGCGGGACAGGCTCGGGAGGCTACACCTTC. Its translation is CASSFRGTGSGGYTF.